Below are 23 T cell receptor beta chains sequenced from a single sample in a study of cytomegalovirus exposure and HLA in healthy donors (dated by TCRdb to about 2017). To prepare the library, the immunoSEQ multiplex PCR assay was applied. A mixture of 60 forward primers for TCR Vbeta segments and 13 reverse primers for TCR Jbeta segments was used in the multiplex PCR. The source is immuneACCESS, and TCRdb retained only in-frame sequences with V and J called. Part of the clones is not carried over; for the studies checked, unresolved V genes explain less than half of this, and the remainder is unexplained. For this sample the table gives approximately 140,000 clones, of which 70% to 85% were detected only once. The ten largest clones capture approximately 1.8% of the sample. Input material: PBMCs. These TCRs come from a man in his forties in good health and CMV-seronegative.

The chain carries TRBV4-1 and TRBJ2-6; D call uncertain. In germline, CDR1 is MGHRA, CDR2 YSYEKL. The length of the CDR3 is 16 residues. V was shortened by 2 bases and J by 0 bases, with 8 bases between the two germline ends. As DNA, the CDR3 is TGCGCCAGCAGCCAAAATTCAGGCTCTGGGGCCAACGTCCTGACTTTC. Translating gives CASSQNSGSGANVLTF.

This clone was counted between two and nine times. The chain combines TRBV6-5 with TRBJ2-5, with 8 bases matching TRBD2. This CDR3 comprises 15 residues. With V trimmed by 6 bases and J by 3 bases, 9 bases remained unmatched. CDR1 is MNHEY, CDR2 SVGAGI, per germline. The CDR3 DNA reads TGTGCCAGCAGAGGGGCGGGGGGATACAAAGAGACCCAGTACTTC. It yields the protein CASRGAGGYKETQYF.

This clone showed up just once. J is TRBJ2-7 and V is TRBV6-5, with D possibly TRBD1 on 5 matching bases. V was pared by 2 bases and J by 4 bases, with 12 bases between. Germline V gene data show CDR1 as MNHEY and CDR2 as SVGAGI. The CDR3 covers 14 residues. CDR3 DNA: TGTGCCAGCAGTTACCTGGAAAGGGGATACGAGCAGTACTTC. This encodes CASSYLERGYEQYF.

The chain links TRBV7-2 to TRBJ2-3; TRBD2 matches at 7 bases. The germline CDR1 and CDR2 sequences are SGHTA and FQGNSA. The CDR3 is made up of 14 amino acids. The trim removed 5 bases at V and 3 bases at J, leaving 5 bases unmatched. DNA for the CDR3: TGTGCCAGCAGCCGCGGACTAGTGACAGATACGCAGTATTTT. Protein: CASSRGLVTDTQYF. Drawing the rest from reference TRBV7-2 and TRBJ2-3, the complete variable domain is GAGVSQSPSNKVTEKGKDVELRCDPISGHTALYWYRQSLGQGLEFLIYFQGNSAPDKSGLPSDRFSAERTGGSVSTLTIQRTQQEDSAVYLCASSRGLVTDTQYFGPGTRLTVL.

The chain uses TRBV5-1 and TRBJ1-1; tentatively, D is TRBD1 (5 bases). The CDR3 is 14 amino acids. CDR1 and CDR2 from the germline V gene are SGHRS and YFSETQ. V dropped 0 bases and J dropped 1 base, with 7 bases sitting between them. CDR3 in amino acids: CASSLDGGNTEAFF. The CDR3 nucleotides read TGCGCCAGCAGCTTGGACGGGGGGAACACTGAAGCTTTCTTT. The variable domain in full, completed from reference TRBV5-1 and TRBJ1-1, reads KAGVTQTPRYLIKTRGQQVTLSCSPISGHRSVSWYQQTPGQGLQFLFEYFSETQRNKGNFPGRFSGRQFSNSRSEMNVSTLELGDSALYLCASSLDGGNTEAFFGQGTRLTVV.

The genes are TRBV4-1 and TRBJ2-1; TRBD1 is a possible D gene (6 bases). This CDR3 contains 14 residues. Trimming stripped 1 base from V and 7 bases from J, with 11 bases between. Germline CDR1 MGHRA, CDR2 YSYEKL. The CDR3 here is CASSQVTGRNEQFF. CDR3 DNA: TGCGCCAGCAGCCAAGTGACAGGCCGGAATGAGCAGTTCTTC.

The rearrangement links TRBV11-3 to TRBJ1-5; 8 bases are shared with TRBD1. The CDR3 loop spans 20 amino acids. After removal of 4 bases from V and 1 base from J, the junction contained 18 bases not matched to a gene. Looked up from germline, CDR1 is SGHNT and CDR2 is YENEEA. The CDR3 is CASSWGVTDRAGRSNQPQHF. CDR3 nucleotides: TGTGCCAGCAGCTGGGGGGTAACGGACAGGGCGGGTAGGAGCAATCAGCCCCAGCATTTT.

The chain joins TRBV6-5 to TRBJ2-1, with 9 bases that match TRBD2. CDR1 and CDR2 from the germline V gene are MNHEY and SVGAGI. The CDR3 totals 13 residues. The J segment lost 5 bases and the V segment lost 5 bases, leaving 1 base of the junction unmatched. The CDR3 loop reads CASSRLADNEQFF. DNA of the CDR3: TGTGCCAGCAGTCGACTAGCGGACAATGAGCAGTTCTTC.

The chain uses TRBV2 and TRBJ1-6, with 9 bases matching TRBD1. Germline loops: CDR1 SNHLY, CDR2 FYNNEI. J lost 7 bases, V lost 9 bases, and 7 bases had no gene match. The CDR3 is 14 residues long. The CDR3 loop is CAREGQGGNSPLHF. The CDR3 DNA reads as TGTGCCAGGGAGGGACAGGGTGGAAATTCACCCCTCCACTTT.

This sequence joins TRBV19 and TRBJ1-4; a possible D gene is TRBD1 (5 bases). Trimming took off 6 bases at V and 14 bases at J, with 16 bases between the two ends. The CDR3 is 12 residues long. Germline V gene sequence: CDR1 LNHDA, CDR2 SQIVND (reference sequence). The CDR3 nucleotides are TGTGCCAGTAGCCCCGCGGGGGGACGGCTGTTTTTT. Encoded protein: CASSPAGGRLFF.

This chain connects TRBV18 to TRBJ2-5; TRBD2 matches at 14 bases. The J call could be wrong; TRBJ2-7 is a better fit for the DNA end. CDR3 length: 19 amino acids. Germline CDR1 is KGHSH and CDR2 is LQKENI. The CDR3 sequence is CASSPPEGLAGGSSYEQYF. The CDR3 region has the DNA TGTGCCAGCTCACCTCCCGAAGGACTAGCGGGGGGAAGCTCCTACGAGCAGTACTTC.

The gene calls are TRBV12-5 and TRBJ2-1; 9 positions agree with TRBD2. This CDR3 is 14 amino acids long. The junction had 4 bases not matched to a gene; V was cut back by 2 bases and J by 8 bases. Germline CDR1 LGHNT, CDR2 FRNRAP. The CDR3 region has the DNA TGTGCTAGTGGTTTGCTAGCGGGGTGGGATGAGCAGTTCTTC. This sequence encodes CASGLLAGWDEQFF.

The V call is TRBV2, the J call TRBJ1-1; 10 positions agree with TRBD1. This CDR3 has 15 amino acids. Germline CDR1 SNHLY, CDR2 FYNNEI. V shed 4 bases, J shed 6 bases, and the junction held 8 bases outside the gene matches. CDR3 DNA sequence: TGTGCCAGCAGTGCCTCCGGGACAGGGGCCTCTGAAGCTTTCTTT. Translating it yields CASSASGTGASEAFF.

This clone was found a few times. The DNA of the CDR3 is TGTGCCAGCAACCAAAGGGGGTTGGTAGCGGGGGTCCAAGAGACCCAGTACTTC. It codes for CASNQRGLVAGVQETQYF. This chain connects TRBV27 to TRBJ2-5; TRBD2 matches at 9 bases. The CDR3 has 18 amino acids. Germline V gene data show CDR1 as MNHEY and CDR2 as SMNVEV (reference sequence). V lost 7 bases and J lost 1; bases outside the gene matches: 16.

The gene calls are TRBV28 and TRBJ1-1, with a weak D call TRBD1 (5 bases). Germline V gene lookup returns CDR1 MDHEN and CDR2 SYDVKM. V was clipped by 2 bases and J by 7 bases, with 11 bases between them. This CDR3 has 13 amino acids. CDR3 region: CASSLPSGIEAFF. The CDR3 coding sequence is TGTGCCAGCAGTTTACCATCAGGGATTGAAGCTTTCTTT.

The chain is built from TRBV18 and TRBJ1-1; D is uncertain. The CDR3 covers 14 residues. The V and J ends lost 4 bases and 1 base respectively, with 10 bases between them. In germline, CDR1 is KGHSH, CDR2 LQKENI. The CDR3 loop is CASSRQVANTEAFF. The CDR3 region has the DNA TGTGCCAGCTCACGGCAAGTTGCGAACACTGAAGCTTTCTTT.

The CDR3 bases are TGTGCCAGCAGTTACTCTGCGAGACAGGGGTGGTACTTC. This gives the protein CASSYSARQGWYF. The genes are TRBV6-5 and TRBJ2-7; 8 bases match TRBD1. The germline V gene has CDR1 MNHEY and CDR2 SVGAGI. The V and J ends lost 0 bases and 12 bases, in that order; junction bases with no gene match: 7. The CDR3 runs to 13 residues.

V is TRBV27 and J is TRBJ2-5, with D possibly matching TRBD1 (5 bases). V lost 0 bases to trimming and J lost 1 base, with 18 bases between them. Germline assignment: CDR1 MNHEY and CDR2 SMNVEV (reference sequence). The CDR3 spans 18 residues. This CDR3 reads CASSLSGQGRWRQETQYF. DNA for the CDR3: TGTGCCAGCAGTTTATCCGGGCAGGGTCGGTGGCGCCAAGAGACCCAGTACTTC.

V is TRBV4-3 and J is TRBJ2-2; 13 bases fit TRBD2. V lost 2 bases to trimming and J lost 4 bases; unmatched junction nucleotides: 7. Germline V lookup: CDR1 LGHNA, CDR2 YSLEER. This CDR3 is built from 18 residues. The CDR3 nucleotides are TGCGCCAGCAGCCAACTCACTAGCGGGGGGGCCGGCACCGGGGAGCTGTTTTTT. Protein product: CASSQLTSGGAGTGELFF.

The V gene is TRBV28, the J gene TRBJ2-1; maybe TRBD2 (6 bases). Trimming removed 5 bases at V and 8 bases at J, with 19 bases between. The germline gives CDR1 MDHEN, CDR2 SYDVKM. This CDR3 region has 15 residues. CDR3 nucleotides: TGTGCCAGCAGTCCCCACCAAAAAGGGAGGTATGAGCAGTTCTTC. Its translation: CASSPHQKGRYEQFF.

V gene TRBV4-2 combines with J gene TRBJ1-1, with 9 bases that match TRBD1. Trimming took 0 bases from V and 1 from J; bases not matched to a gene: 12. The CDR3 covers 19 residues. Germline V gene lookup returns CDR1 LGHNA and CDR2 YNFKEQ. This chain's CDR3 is CASSQESLVGTGQNTEAFF. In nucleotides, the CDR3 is TGTGCCAGCAGCCAAGAGTCTTTGGTGGGGACAGGGCAGAACACTGAAGCTTTCTTT.

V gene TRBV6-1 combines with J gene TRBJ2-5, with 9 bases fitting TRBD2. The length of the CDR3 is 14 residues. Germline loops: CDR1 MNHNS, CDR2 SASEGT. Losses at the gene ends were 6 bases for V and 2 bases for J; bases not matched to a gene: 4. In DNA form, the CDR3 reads TGTGCCAGCAGCGAGCGGGGGGAACAAGAGACCCAGTACTTC. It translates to CASSERGEQETQYF.

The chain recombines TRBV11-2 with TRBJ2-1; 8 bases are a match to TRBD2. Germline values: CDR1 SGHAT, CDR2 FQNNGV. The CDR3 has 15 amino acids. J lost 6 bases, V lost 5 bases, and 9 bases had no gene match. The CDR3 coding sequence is TGTGCCAGCAGCCCCCGGGGGGGCCGGATCAATGAGCAGTTCTTC. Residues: CASSPRGGRINEQFF.